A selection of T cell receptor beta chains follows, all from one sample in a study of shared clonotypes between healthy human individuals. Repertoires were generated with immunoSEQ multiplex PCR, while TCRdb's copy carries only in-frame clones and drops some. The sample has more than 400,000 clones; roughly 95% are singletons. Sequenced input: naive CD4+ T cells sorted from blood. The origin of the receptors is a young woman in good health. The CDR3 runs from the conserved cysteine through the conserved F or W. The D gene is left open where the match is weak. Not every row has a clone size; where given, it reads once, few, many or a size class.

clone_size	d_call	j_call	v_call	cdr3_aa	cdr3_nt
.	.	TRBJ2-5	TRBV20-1	CSARDEVQYF	TGCAGTGCTAGAGATGAAGTCCAGTACTTC
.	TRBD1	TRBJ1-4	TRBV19	CASSVGTGVVKLFF	TGTGCCAGTAGTGTCGGGACAGGGGTCGTAAAACTGTTTTTT
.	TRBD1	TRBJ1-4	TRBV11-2	CASSLGQVGEKLFF	TGTGCCAGCAGCTTGGGACAGGTTGGTGAAAAACTGTTTTTT
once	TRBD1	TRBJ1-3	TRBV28	CASSPPTGGTGNTIYF	TGTGCCAGCAGTCCCCCGACAGGGGGGACGGGAAACACCATATATTTT
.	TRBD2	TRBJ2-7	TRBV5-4	CASSSPKGAGEQYF	TGTGCCAGCAGCTCCCCCAAGGGAGCGGGGGAGCAGTACTTC
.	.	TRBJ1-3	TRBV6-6	CASSFPLRGSGNTIYF	TGTGCCAGCAGTTTCCCCTTGAGGGGCTCTGGAAACACCATATATTTT
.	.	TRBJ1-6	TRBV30	CAWSDVPNSPLHF	TGTGCCTGGAGTGATGTCCCAAATTCACCCCTCCACTTT
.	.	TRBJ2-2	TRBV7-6	CASSPVPSTNTGELFF	TGTGCCAGCAGCCCGGTCCCGTCCACGAACACCGGGGAGCTGTTTTTT
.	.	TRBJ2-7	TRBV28	CASSLFGGTYEQYF	TGTGCCAGCAGTTTATTCGGGGGCACCTACGAGCAGTACTTC
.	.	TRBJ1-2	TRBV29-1	CSVVGGSYGYTF	TGCAGCGTTGTGGGGGGCAGCTATGGCTACACCTTC
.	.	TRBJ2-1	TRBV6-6	CASRPTEPYNEQFF	TGTGCCAGCAGACCGACAGAACCTTACAATGAGCAGTTCTTC
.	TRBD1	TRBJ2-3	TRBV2	CASSLTGERWYF	TGTGCCAGCAGTCTTACAGGGGAACGTTGGTATTTT
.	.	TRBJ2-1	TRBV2	CASSELVSNEQFF	TGTGCCAGCAGTGAACTGGTCAGCAATGAGCAGTTCTTC
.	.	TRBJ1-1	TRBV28	CASSFLHSGGTEAFF	TGTGCCAGCAGTTTTTTGCATTCGGGCGGCACTGAAGCTTTCTTT